The 23 T cell receptor beta chains below were found in one sample sequenced in a study of T cells after yellow fever vaccination. MiXCR was run by TCRdb on the 5' RACE reads, yielding one entry per CDR3 protein. The sample lists more than 300,000 distinct CDR3 sequences, around 4.4% occurring once. This specimen consisted of PBMCs, obtained 15 days after the yellow fever booster vaccination. The receptors were gathered from a man aged 18 to 29 who received the YFV17D yellow fever vaccine.

This clonotype was seen more than once but under ten times. J is TRBJ1-1 and V is TRBV25-1, with 7 nucleotides matching TRBD1. The V and J ends lost 1 base and 3 bases, in that order; junction bases with no gene match: 5. Germline V gene lookup returns CDR1 MGHDK and CDR2 SYGVNS. The CDR3 has 15 amino acids. CDR3 region: CASSEWGQGDTEAFF. In DNA form, the CDR3 reads TGTGCCAGCAGTGAATGGGGGCAGGGGGACACTGAAGCTTTCTTT.

This clonotype has a count of ten or more. The rearrangement links TRBV20-1 to TRBJ1-5; 7 nucleotides agree with TRBD1. Germline CDR1 is DFQATT and CDR2 is SNEGSKA (reference sequence). Losses at the gene ends were 3 bases for V and 4 bases for J; bases not matched to a gene: 9. This CDR3 region has 15 residues. Written as DNA, the CDR3 is TGCAGTGCTAGTTCGGCGACAGGGTGGAATCAGCCCCAGCATTTT. It codes for CSASSATGWNQPQHF.

This clonotype has more than one count but fewer than ten. The CDR3 DNA sequence: TGTGCCAGCAGTTTAAGAGCCCGGAGCGCCGGGGAGCTGTTTTTT. Protein product: CASSLRARSAGELFF. The V and J genes are TRBV28 and TRBJ2-2; D gene unclear. Germline V lookup: CDR1 MDHEN, CDR2 SYDVKM. The CDR3 is made up of 15 amino acids. V lost 2 bases to trimming and J lost 6 bases, with 13 bases between them.

This clonotype was seen many times. The chain joins TRBV28 to TRBJ2-3; 8 bases agree with TRBD2. Per germline, CDR1 MDHEN and CDR2 SYDVKM. The CDR3 spans 15 residues. V was clipped by 2 bases and J by 6 bases; unmatched bases: 7. CDR3 region: CASSLAGGKVDTQYF. CDR3 in DNA: TGTGCCAGCAGTTTAGCGGGGGGAAAGGTGGATACGCAGTATTTT.

This clonotype was seen repeatedly, ten times or more. The chain recombines TRBV7-3 with TRBJ2-1; TRBD2 matches 10 bases. CDR1 is SGHTA, CDR2 FQGTGA, per germline. V shed 4 bases, J shed 7 bases, and the junction held 19 bases outside the gene matches. CDR3 length equals 19 residues. The CDR3 loop reads CASSSPTSSKRGGLNEQFF. Written as DNA, the CDR3 is TGTGCCAGCAGCTCCCCAACCTCCTCAAAGCGGGGGGGCCTGAATGAGCAGTTCTTC.

J is TRBJ1-5 and V is TRBV30; D not certain. The germline V gene has CDR1 GTSNPN and CDR2 SVGIG (reference sequence). CDR3 size: 13 residues. The V end lost 3 bases, the J end lost 6 bases, and 12 bases lay between the germline ends. The DNA for the CDR3 is TGTGCCTGGAGCCCGACCCGGGTTCAGCCCCAGCATTTT. Translation: CAWSPTRVQPQHF.

This clonotype was detected a few times. The J gene is TRBJ2-3, the V gene TRBV7-9; 7 nucleotides agree with TRBD1. J lost 4 bases, V lost 5 bases, and 9 bases had no gene match. The CDR3 is 15 amino acids. CDR1 and CDR2 from the germline V gene are SEHNR and FQNEAQ (reference sequence). The CDR3 here is CASSTNRGKADTQYF. The CDR3 DNA follows: TGTGCCAGCAGCACAAACAGGGGAAAGGCAGATACGCAGTATTTT.

This clonotype was counted at least ten times. This chain uses TRBV15 with TRBJ1-6; perhaps TRBD1 as D (5 bases). The ends were cut back, 3 bases at V and 5 bases at J, with 5 bases in the middle. CDR3 length equals 13 residues. Germline CDR1 is LNHNV and CDR2 is YYDKDF (reference sequence). The CDR3 sequence: CATSSRDNSPLHF. CDR3 DNA: TGTGCCACCAGCAGCAGGGATAATTCACCCCTCCACTTT.

This clonotype was recorded a few times. The chain has TRBV5-4 and TRBJ2-5; no clear D. From germline, CDR1 is SGHNT and CDR2 YYREEE (reference sequence). V lost 3 bases, J lost 4 bases, and 13 bases lay in between. CDR3 length: 14 amino acids. The CDR3 region is CASSSPTEGETQYF. In nucleotides, the CDR3 is TGTGCCAGCAGCTCGCCGACCGAAGGAGAGACCCAGTACTTC.

The chain couples TRBV29-1 to TRBJ2-2; 8 bases agree with TRBD1. The CDR3 sequence is 13 residues long. The V and J ends lost 7 bases and 3 bases, in that order; junction bases with no gene match: 4. CDR1 is SQVTM and CDR2 is ANQGSEA in the germline V gene. The CDR3 protein is CSGQGSYTGELFF. Here the CDR3 DNA reads TGCAGCGGACAGGGGTCGTACACCGGGGAGCTGTTTTTT.

This clonotype was seen more than once but under ten times. The V and J genes are TRBV2 and TRBJ2-7, with 12 nucleotides matching TRBD1. CDR3 length: 13 amino acids. Trimming took 10 bases from V and 3 from J; bases not matched to a gene: 4. From germline, CDR1 is SNHLY and CDR2 FYNNEI. CDR3 sequence reads: CATRDRGLYEQYV. For the CDR3, the DNA is TGTGCCACCCGGGACAGGGGGCTCTACGAGCAGTACGTC.

Ten or more counts support this clonotype. This chain joins TRBV4-2 and TRBJ1-3; 7 nucleotides align to TRBD1. The germline V gene encodes CDR1 LGHNA and CDR2 YNFKEQ. There are 17 residues in the CDR3. V shed 3 bases, J shed 2 bases, and the junction held 10 bases outside the gene matches. CDR3 protein: CASSQARTGLAGNTIYF. Written as DNA, the CDR3 is TGTGCCAGCAGCCAGGCCCGGACAGGTTTGGCTGGAAACACCATATATTTT.

There are many counts of this clonotype. This chain links TRBV7-6 with TRBJ2-5; D may be TRBD1 or TRBD2 (5 bases each). The V gene's germline CDR1 is SGHVS and CDR2 FNYEAQ. The CDR3 contains 15 residues. The germline V and J ends were trimmed by 5 bases and 4 bases, with 17 bases remaining between them. CDR3 loop: CASSRGGFEGETQYF. In DNA form, the CDR3 reads TGTGCCAGCAGCCGGGGCGGGTTTGAGGGAGAGACCCAGTACTTC.

The chain employs TRBV5-1 and TRBJ2-3, with TRBD2 matching over 13 bases. The CDR3 contains 16 residues. After removal of 3 bases from V and 3 bases from J, the junction contained 4 bases not matched to a gene. Germline V gene lookup returns CDR1 SGHRS and CDR2 YFSETQ. DNA of the CDR3: TGCGCCAGCAGCTGGACTAGCGGGGGACTGACAGATACGCAGTATTTT. Protein: CASSWTSGGLTDTQYF.

The chain recombines TRBV12-3 or TRBV12-4 with TRBJ2-5; D is perhaps TRBD2 (6 bases). V was cut by 6 bases and J by 5 bases, with 16 bases left in between. The CDR3 is 14 residues long. The CDR3 here is CASRRTGGVETQYF. CDR3 DNA sequence: TGTGCCAGCAGACGAACCGGGGGTGTCGAGACCCAGTACTTC.

This clonotype was seen at least ten times. V usage is TRBV7-2 and J usage is TRBJ2-1; tentative D call: TRBD2 (6 bases). CDR3 length: 15 residues. V lost 3 bases to trimming and J lost 0 bases, with 9 bases between them. Per the germline V gene, CDR1 is SGHTA and CDR2 is FQGNSA. The CDR3 region is CASSFAGTSYNEQFF. CDR3 coding DNA: TGTGCCAGCAGCTTTGCGGGAACCTCCTACAATGAGCAGTTCTTC.

The chain links TRBV3-1 to TRBJ2-1, with unresolved D. CDR1 and CDR2 (germline): LGHDT, YNNKEL (reference sequence). V was cut by 7 bases and J by 4 bases, with 14 bases left in between. The CDR3 covers 14 residues. The CDR3 here is CASTPGLVYNEQFF. CDR3 DNA: TGTGCCAGCACCCCGGGTCTCGTTTACAATGAGCAGTTCTTC.

This clonotype was detected ten times or more. V is TRBV7-2 and J is TRBJ2-3, with D tentatively TRBD2 (7 bases). The CDR3 is 15 amino acids. The V end was cut by 7 bases, the J end by 3 bases, with 17 bases between. Germline values: CDR1 SGHTA, CDR2 FQGNSA. CDR3 sequence reads: CASTLGGGLTDTQYF. DNA of the CDR3: TGTGCCAGCACTCTAGGCGGGGGCTTGACAGATACGCAGTATTTT.

This clonotype was detected only a few times. This chain connects TRBV4-2 to TRBJ2-1; D uncertain. V was pared by 3 bases and J by 5 bases, with 14 bases between. The V gene's germline CDR1 is LGHNA and CDR2 YNFKEQ. CDR3 length equals 15 residues. The CDR3 here is CASSQGRPPDNEQFF. DNA of the CDR3: TGTGCCAGCAGCCAGGGCAGGCCCCCTGACAATGAGCAGTTCTTC.

This sequence joins TRBV7-2 and TRBJ1-4, with D maybe TRBD1 (6 bases). Trimming removed 6 bases at V and 13 bases at J, with 24 bases between. This CDR3 is built from 15 residues. Germline CDR1 SGHTA, CDR2 FQGNSA. CDR3 loop: CASSSTGRGIRGLFF. The CDR3 nucleotides are TGTGCCAGCAGTTCCACAGGGCGGGGGATTCGCGGACTGTTTTTT.

The gene calls are TRBV28 and TRBJ2-7, with 7 bases identical to TRBD1. V lost 8 bases, J lost 2 bases, and 15 bases stayed unmatched. CDR1 is MDHEN, CDR2 SYDVKM, per germline. This CDR3 has 16 amino acids. The CDR3 loop is CASSHRGRDSPYEQYV. CDR3 DNA: TGTGCCAGCTCTCATAGAGGCCGGGACAGCCCCTACGAGCAGTACGTC.

This clonotype was observed at least ten times. The chain has TRBV4-1 and TRBJ1-4; D not resolved. The CDR3 has 15 amino acids. Germline CDR1 and CDR2: MGHRA and YSYEKL. V was shortened by 1 base and J by 2 bases, with 8 bases between the two germline ends. As DNA, the CDR3 is TGCGCCAGCAGCCAAGTAGGAGGGACTAATGAAAAACTGTTTTTT. Translating it yields CASSQVGGTNEKLFF.

This clonotype has more than one count but fewer than ten. The chain recombines TRBV5-1 with TRBJ2-7, with a weak D call TRBD1 (5 bases). The germline V gene encodes CDR1 SGHRS and CDR2 YFSETQ. CDR3 size: 14 residues. V dropped 5 bases and J dropped 0 bases, with 12 bases sitting between them. The CDR3 loop reads CASRDTFRSYEQYF. The CDR3, as DNA: TGCGCCAGCAGGGACACCTTTCGCTCCTACGAGCAGTACTTC.